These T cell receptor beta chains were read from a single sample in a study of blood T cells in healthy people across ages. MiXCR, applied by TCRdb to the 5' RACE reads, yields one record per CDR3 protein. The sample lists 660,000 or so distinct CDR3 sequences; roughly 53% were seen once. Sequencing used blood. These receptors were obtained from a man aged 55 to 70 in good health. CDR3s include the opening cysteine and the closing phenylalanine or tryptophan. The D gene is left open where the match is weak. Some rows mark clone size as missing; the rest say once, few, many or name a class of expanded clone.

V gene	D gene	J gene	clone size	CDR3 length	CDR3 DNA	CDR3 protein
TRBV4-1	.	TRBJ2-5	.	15	TGCGCCAGCAGGGCGATTGGGGGCCGGCAAGAGACCCAGTACTTC	CASRAIGGRQETQYF
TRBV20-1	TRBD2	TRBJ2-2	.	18	TGCAGTGCTAGAGTCCCCCTGACTAGCGGAAGGAACACCGGGGAGCTGTTTTTT	CSARVPLTSGRNTGELFF
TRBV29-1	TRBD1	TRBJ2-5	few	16	TGCAGCGTTTCCCCCCTCGGGGTAGGGGGCGCGCAGACCCAGTACTTC	CSVSPLGVGGAQTQYF
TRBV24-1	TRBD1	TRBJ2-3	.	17	TGTGCCACCAGTGAATACCGGGGGACAGGGGCTGGAGATACGCAGTATTTT	CATSEYRGTGAGDTQYF
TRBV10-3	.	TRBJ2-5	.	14	TGTGCCATAAAGTACAGCCCGGCAAGAGAGACCCAGTACTTC	CAIKYSPARETQYF
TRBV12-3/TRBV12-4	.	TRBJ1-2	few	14	TGTGCCAGCAGCCTTTCGTGGGGTGACTATGGCTACACCTTC	CASSLSWGDYGYTF
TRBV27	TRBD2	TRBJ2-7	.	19	TGTGCCAGCAGTTCCTCGATGCTAGCGGGGGGTAGTAACCCCTACGAGCAGTACTTC	CASSSSMLAGGSNPYEQYF
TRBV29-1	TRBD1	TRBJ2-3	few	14	TGCAGCCTGATGCGGGACAGGGCCACAGATACGCAGTATTTT	CSLMRDRATDTQYF
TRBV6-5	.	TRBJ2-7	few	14	TGTGCCAGCAGTGACTCGTCGACAGTCTACGAGCAGTACTTC	CASSDSSTVYEQYF
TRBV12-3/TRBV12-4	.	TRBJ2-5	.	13	TGTGCCAGCAGTTTAGCCCCGCCAGAGACCCAGTACTTC	CASSLAPPETQYF
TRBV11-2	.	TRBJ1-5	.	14	TGTGCCAGCAGCCTGGGACCGCCAAGTCAGCCCCAGCATTTT	CASSLGPPSQPQHF
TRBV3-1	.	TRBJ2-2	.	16	TGTGCCAGCAGCCTCGGGCCGGCGGCGAACACCGGGGAGCTGTTTTTT	CASSLGPAANTGELFF
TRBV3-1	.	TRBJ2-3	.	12	TGTGCCAGCAGCCAAGGGACAGCGGCGCAGTATTTT	CASSQGTAAQYF
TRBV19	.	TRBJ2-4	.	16	TGTGCCAGTAGTACGAAAGTGGGGCCGCCCGAAAACATTCAGTACTTC	CASSTKVGPPENIQYF
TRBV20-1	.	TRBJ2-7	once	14	TGCAGTGCTGGGACCGGGACCGTGGCGTACGAGCAGTACTTC	CSAGTGTVAYEQYF
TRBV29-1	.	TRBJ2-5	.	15	TGCAGCGTTTCCCGGGGGCGGCTCCTCCAAGAGACCCAGTACTTC	CSVSRGRLLQETQYF
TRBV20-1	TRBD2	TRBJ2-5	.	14	TGCAGTGCTTCAGCGGGGACCTTTCAAGAGACCCAGTACTTC	CSASAGTFQETQYF
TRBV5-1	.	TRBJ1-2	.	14	TGCGCCAGCAGCGGGCAGGGCCCTAGCTATGGCTACACCTTC	CASSGQGPSYGYTF
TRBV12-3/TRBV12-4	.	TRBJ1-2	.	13	TGTGCCACCGGAGAGTCAGCTAACTATGGCTACACCTTC	CATGESANYGYTF
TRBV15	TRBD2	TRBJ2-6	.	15	TGTGCCACCAGCACCGGACTAGCTGGGGCCAACGTCCTGACTTTC	CATSTGLAGANVLTF
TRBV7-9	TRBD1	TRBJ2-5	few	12	TGTGCCAGCGGACAGGGGCAAGAGACCCAGTACTTC	CASGQGQETQYF
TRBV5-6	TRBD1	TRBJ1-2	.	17	TGTGCCAGCAGCCAAGAAAACGAGGGGACAGGGGGCGATGGCTACACCTTC	CASSQENEGTGGDGYTF
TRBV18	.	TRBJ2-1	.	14	TGTGCCAGCTCACCATTTCCAGGGGACCATGAGCAGTTCTTC	CASSPFPGDHEQFF
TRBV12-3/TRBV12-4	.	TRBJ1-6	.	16	TGTGCCAGCACTATTTCAGGGGTCTCCTATAATTCACCCCTCCACTTT	CASTISGVSYNSPLHF
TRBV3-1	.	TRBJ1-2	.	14	TGTGCCAGCAGCCAATACGGGGCAGCCTATGGCTACACCTTC	CASSQYGAAYGYTF
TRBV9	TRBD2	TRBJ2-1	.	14	TGTGCCAGCAGCGACAGGGTGGGCGGGGGGCCCCGGTTCTTC	CASSDRVGGGPRFF
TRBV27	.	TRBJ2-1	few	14	TGTGCCAGCAGTTTATGGCGCAAGGGGGATGAGCAGTTCTTC	CASSLWRKGDEQFF